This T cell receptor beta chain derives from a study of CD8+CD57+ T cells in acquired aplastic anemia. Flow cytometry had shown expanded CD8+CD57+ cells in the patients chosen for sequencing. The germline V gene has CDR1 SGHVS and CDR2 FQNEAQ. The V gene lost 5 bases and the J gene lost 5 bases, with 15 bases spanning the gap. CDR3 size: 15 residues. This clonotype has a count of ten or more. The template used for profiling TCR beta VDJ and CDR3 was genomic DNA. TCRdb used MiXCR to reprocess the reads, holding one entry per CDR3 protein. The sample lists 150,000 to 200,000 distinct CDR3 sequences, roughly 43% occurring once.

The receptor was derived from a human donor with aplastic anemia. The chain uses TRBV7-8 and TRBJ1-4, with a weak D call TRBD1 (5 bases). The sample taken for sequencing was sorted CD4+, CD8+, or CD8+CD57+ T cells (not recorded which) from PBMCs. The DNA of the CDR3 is TGTGCCAGCAGCCGCCGTGGGGGACGGAATGAAAAACTGTTTTTT. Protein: CASSRRGGRNEKLFF.